In its sample, the clone carrying this T cell receptor (beta chain) was seen a few times. The antigen is unknown. Each CDR3 protein gets one entry after TCRdb re-called the 5' RACE reads with MiXCR. The top ten hold roughly 14% of the sample, which has 100,000 to 150,000 distinct CDR3 sequences, roughly 15% seen once. The data are from a study of T-cell memory formation after mild COVID-19. General study findings and limits: Clones that contracted from day 15 to 85 were balanced CD4/CD8, while later expanders leaned CD4+.

V lost 4 bases, J lost 3 bases, and 11 bases lay in between. The V gene's germline CDR1 is SQVTM and CDR2 ANQGSEA. There are 13 residues in the CDR3. The sample taken for sequencing was PBMCs or a T cell subset sorted from them (not recorded which). The TCR sequence derives from an adult woman who had mild COVID-19 (a few samples of this study predate the infection). Cell type and time point are not known. The rearrangement joins TRBV29-1 to TRBJ2-3; D remains unclear. This chain's CDR3 is CSVAGRTTDTQYF. CDR3 nucleotide sequence: TGCAGCGTTGCTGGCAGGACGACAGATACGCAGTATTTT.